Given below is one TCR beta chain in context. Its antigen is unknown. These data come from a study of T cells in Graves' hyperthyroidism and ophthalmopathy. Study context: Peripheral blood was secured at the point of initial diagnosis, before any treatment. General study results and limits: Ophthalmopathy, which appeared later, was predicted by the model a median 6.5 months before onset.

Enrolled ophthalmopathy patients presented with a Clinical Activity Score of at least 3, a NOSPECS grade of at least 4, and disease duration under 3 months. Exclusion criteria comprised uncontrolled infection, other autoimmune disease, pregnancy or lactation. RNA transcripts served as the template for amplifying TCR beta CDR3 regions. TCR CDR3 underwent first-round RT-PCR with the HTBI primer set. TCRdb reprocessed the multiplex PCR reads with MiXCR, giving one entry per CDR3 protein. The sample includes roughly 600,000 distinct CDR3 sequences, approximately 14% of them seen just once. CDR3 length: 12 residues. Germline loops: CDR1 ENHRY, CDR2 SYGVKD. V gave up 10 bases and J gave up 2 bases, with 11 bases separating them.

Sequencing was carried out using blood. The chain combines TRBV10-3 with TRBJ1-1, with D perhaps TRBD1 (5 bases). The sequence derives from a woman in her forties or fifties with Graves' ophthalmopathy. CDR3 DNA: TGTGCCACCGGGACCGCAAACACTGAAGCTTTCTTT. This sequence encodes CATGTANTEAFF.